This TCR beta chain is from a study of graft-versus-host responses after intestinal transplantation. The method was immunoSEQ multiplex PCR; TCRdb's version includes in-frame clones alone and lacks a portion of them. The sample consists of about 26,000 clones, 82% of them appearing once. As for this clone: Its antigen is still unknown.

The CDR3 covers 14 residues. The V gene's germline CDR1 is MNHNS and CDR2 SASEGT. V lost 2 bases and J lost 4, with 9 bases in between. Sequenced material: unstimulated CD4+ T cells sorted from spleen or lymph node cells, taken before intestinal transplant. V is TRBV6-1 and J is TRBJ2-1, with D perhaps matching TRBD1 (5 bases). The clonotype comes from a human donor who received an intestinal transplant. The CDR3 here is CASSEQGRYNEQFF. The DNA for the CDR3 is TGTGCCAGCAGTGAACAGGGAAGGTACAATGAGCAGTTCTTC.